Listed below are T cell receptor beta chains from one sample, sequenced in a study of blood T cell repertoires in COVID-19. Clones were sequenced by immunoSEQ multiplex PCR, and TCRdb holds only the in-frame ones, with some missing. The data contain around 250,000 clones, 90% to 95% of them seen just once; the ten biggest clones take up more than 1%. The sample consisted of PBMCs or T cells enriched from blood (not recorded which). Receptors were obtained from a human donor in a cohort exposed to, infected with or recovered from COVID-19 (not recorded which). The donor label of this sample is uncertain. The CDR3 runs from the conserved cysteine through the conserved F or W. A D gene is named only where the DNA matches it firmly. Not all rows give a size; the values are once, few, many and, for expanded clones, a class.

d_call: TRBD1; clone_size: NA; j_call: TRBJ1-1; v_call: TRBV5-1; cdr3_aa: CASSLPKGDREGKAFF; cdr3_nt: TGCGCCAGCAGCCTCCCTAAGGGGGACAGGGAGGGGAAAGCTTTCTTT
d_call: NA; clone_size: NA; j_call: TRBJ2-3; v_call: TRBV5-1; cdr3_aa: CASCWEPGDTQYF; cdr3_nt: TGCGCCAGCTGCTGGGAGCCGGGAGATACGCAGTATTTT
d_call: TRBD1; clone_size: NA; j_call: TRBJ1-1; v_call: TRBV29-1; cdr3_aa: CSVGPGGGLTEAFF; cdr3_nt: TGCAGCGTTGGTCCAGGGGGCGGGCTGACTGAAGCTTTCTTT
d_call: NA; clone_size: NA; j_call: TRBJ1-4; v_call: TRBV3-1/TRBV3-2; cdr3_aa: CASSREGSVGEKLFF; cdr3_nt: TGTGCCAGCAGCCGGGAGGGGTCGGTTGGTGAAAAACTGTTTTTT
d_call: TRBD2; clone_size: NA; j_call: TRBJ2-5; v_call: TRBV7-2; cdr3_aa: CASSLEVASGGETQYF; cdr3_nt: TGTGCCAGCAGCTTAGAAGTGGCTAGCGGGGGAGAGACCCAGTACTTC
d_call: NA; clone_size: once; j_call: TRBJ1-3; v_call: TRBV6-6; cdr3_aa: CASSGQRGIGNTIYF; cdr3_nt: TGTGCCAGCAGTGGGCAGAGGGGGATAGGAAACACCATATATTTT
d_call: TRBD2; clone_size: NA; j_call: TRBJ2-7; v_call: TRBV7-9; cdr3_aa: CASSLFSLAGVISPYEQYF; cdr3_nt: TGTGCCAGCAGCTTATTTAGCCTAGCGGGGGTAATATCGCCCTACGAGCAGTACTTC
d_call: NA; clone_size: NA; j_call: TRBJ1-5; v_call: TRBV2; cdr3_aa: CASRGTPNQPQHF; cdr3_nt: TGTGCCAGCAGGGGGACACCCAATCAGCCCCAGCATTTT
d_call: NA; clone_size: NA; j_call: TRBJ2-5; v_call: TRBV12-3/TRBV12-4; cdr3_aa: CASSSDSRETQYF; cdr3_nt: TGTGCCAGCAGTTCGGACAGTCGGGAGACCCAGTACTTC
d_call: NA; clone_size: NA; j_call: TRBJ1-5; v_call: TRBV18; cdr3_aa: CASSPPAREGHQPQHF; cdr3_nt: TGTGCCAGCTCACCACCGGCCAGGGAAGGCCATCAGCCCCAGCATTTT
d_call: TRBD1; clone_size: NA; j_call: TRBJ1-1; v_call: TRBV2; cdr3_aa: CASRGTGSRTEAFF; cdr3_nt: TGTGCCAGCAGGGGGACAGGGAGTAGGACTGAAGCTTTCTTT
d_call: NA; clone_size: NA; j_call: TRBJ2-7; v_call: TRBV2; cdr3_aa: CASSDQVEDYEQYF; cdr3_nt: TGTGCCAGCAGTGACCAGGTGGAAGACTACGAGCAGTACTTC
d_call: NA; clone_size: NA; j_call: TRBJ1-1; v_call: TRBV3-1/TRBV3-2; cdr3_aa: CASSHWTPKNTEAFF; cdr3_nt: TGTGCCAGCAGCCACTGGACACCTAAGAACACTGAAGCTTTCTTT
d_call: TRBD2; clone_size: NA; j_call: TRBJ2-1; v_call: TRBV24-1; cdr3_aa: CATSDLRGGQDNEQFF; cdr3_nt: TGTGCCACCAGTGATTTGCGGGGGGGCCAGGACAATGAGCAGTTCTTC
d_call: TRBD2; clone_size: NA; j_call: TRBJ2-3; v_call: TRBV28; cdr3_aa: CASSLDQRRRGDTDTQYF; cdr3_nt: TGTGCCAGCAGTTTGGACCAGCGGCGGCGGGGGGACACAGATACGCAGTATTTT
d_call: TRBD2; clone_size: once; j_call: TRBJ2-3; v_call: TRBV6-5; cdr3_aa: CASSRQRGDTDTQYF; cdr3_nt: TGTGCCAGCAGTCGCCAGCGGGGGGACACAGATACGCAGTATTTT
d_call: NA; clone_size: NA; j_call: TRBJ2-1; v_call: TRBV20-1; cdr3_aa: CSAEGTNEQFF; cdr3_nt: TGCAGCGCTGAGGGTACCAATGAGCAGTTCTTC
d_call: TRBD1; clone_size: NA; j_call: TRBJ1-1; v_call: TRBV12-5; cdr3_aa: CASGLLTGRGPRNTEAFF; cdr3_nt: TGTGCTAGTGGTTTACTAACTGGCAGGGGGCCTAGGAACACTGAAGCTTTCTTT
d_call: NA; clone_size: NA; j_call: TRBJ1-2; v_call: TRBV4-3; cdr3_aa: CASSQDRGPGGNGYTF; cdr3_nt: TGCGCCAGCAGCCAAGATCGGGGCCCCGGAGGGAATGGCTACACCTTC
d_call: NA; clone_size: NA; j_call: TRBJ1-2; v_call: TRBV30; cdr3_aa: CAWSRDPYGYTF; cdr3_nt: TGTGCCTGGAGTCGGGATCCCTATGGCTACACCTTC
d_call: TRBD1; clone_size: NA; j_call: TRBJ1-5; v_call: TRBV2; cdr3_aa: CASKGTGNQPQHF; cdr3_nt: TGTGCCAGCAAAGGGACAGGCAATCAGCCCCAGCATTTT
d_call: NA; clone_size: NA; j_call: TRBJ1-3; v_call: TRBV27; cdr3_aa: CASSLSRGGGNTIYF; cdr3_nt: TGTGCCAGCAGTTTATCGAGGGGGGGTGGAAACACCATATATTTT
d_call: TRBD1; clone_size: NA; j_call: TRBJ1-2; v_call: TRBV7-8; cdr3_aa: CASSPGTGGHANYGYTF; cdr3_nt: TGTGCCAGCAGCCCCGGGACAGGGGGTCATGCTAACTATGGCTACACCTTC
d_call: TRBD2; clone_size: NA; j_call: TRBJ2-1; v_call: TRBV5-1; cdr3_aa: CASRRAGGGQFF; cdr3_nt: TGCGCCAGCAGGCGGGCGGGCGGGGGGCAGTTCTTC
d_call: TRBD2; clone_size: NA; j_call: TRBJ2-1; v_call: TRBV24-1; cdr3_aa: CATSDRRPGLAGGFNEQFF; cdr3_nt: TGTGCCACCAGTGACCGGAGACCGGGACTAGCGGGGGGGTTTAATGAGCAGTTCTTC
d_call: TRBD1; clone_size: few; j_call: TRBJ2-7; v_call: TRBV19; cdr3_aa: CASKQGAAEQYF; cdr3_nt: TGTGCCAGTAAACAGGGGGCGGCCGAGCAGTACTTC
d_call: NA; clone_size: NA; j_call: TRBJ1-1; v_call: TRBV7-2; cdr3_aa: CASSLGQVNTEAFF; cdr3_nt: TGTGCCAGCAGCTTGGGCCAGGTGAACACTGAAGCTTTCTTT
d_call: NA; clone_size: once; j_call: TRBJ1-1; v_call: TRBV27; cdr3_aa: CASKGEGWNTEAFF; cdr3_nt: TGTGCCAGCAAGGGGGAGGGGTGGAACACTGAAGCTTTCTTT
d_call: NA; clone_size: NA; j_call: TRBJ2-5; v_call: TRBV3-1/TRBV3-2; cdr3_aa: CASSPYDVRARETQYF; cdr3_nt: TGTGCCAGCAGCCCGTACGACGTACGAGCGAGAGAGACCCAGTACTTC
d_call: NA; clone_size: NA; j_call: TRBJ2-6; v_call: TRBV9; cdr3_aa: CASSVGVTGYGSGANVLTF; cdr3_nt: TGTGCCAGCAGCGTAGGAGTAACGGGTTATGGTTCTGGGGCCAACGTCCTGACTTTC
d_call: TRBD1; clone_size: NA; j_call: TRBJ2-5; v_call: TRBV6-5; cdr3_aa: CASRRDREETQYF; cdr3_nt: TGTGCCAGCAGGAGGGACAGGGAAGAGACCCAGTACTTC
d_call: TRBD2; clone_size: NA; j_call: TRBJ2-3; v_call: TRBV10-3; cdr3_aa: CAITPSGDDTQYF; cdr3_nt: TGTGCCATCACTCCTAGCGGGGATGATACGCAGTATTTT
d_call: TRBD1; clone_size: NA; j_call: TRBJ2-3; v_call: TRBV30; cdr3_aa: CAWSAGGGTDTQYF; cdr3_nt: TGTGCCTGGAGTGCAGGGGGTGGCACAGATACGCAGTATTTT
d_call: NA; clone_size: NA; j_call: TRBJ2-7; v_call: TRBV9; cdr3_aa: CASSVVVRYEQYF; cdr3_nt: TGTGCCAGCAGCGTTGTGGTCCGGTACGAGCAGTACTTC
d_call: NA; clone_size: NA; j_call: TRBJ2-1; v_call: TRBV9; cdr3_aa: CASSSRIQEGYNEQFF; cdr3_nt: TGTGCCAGCAGCTCTCGGATCCAGGAGGGCTACAATGAGCAGTTCTTC
d_call: TRBD1; clone_size: NA; j_call: TRBJ2-7; v_call: TRBV28; cdr3_aa: CASSQTQGSHEQYF; cdr3_nt: TGTGCCAGCAGTCAGACACAGGGGTCCCACGAGCAGTACTTC
d_call: TRBD1; clone_size: NA; j_call: TRBJ1-1; v_call: TRBV27; cdr3_aa: CASSPGQGYTEAFF; cdr3_nt: TGTGCCAGCAGTCCGGGACAGGGATACACTGAAGCTTTCTTT
d_call: NA; clone_size: few; j_call: TRBJ2-3; v_call: TRBV19; cdr3_aa: CASSIRTGDRDTQYF; cdr3_nt: TGTGCCAGTAGTATAAGAACGGGGGACAGAGATACGCAGTATTTT
d_call: TRBD1; clone_size: NA; j_call: TRBJ1-2; v_call: TRBV30; cdr3_aa: CAWRQGVSGYTF; cdr3_nt: TGTGCCTGGAGACAGGGGGTTAGTGGCTACACCTTC
d_call: NA; clone_size: NA; j_call: TRBJ1-5; v_call: TRBV13; cdr3_aa: CASSFRGQPQHF; cdr3_nt: TGTGCCAGCAGCTTTAGGGGCCAGCCCCAGCATTTT
d_call: TRBD1; clone_size: NA; j_call: TRBJ1-3; v_call: TRBV20-1; cdr3_aa: CSASSWTGVKDTIYF; cdr3_nt: TGCAGTGCTAGTTCCTGGACAGGGGTAAAGGACACCATATATTTT
d_call: NA; clone_size: NA; j_call: TRBJ1-5; v_call: TRBV19; cdr3_aa: CASSIDYHGSGVQPQHF; cdr3_nt: TGTGCCAGTAGTATAGACTACCACGGCTCAGGGGTTCAGCCCCAGCATTTT
d_call: NA; clone_size: NA; j_call: TRBJ2-5; v_call: TRBV19; cdr3_aa: CASSEQGKQETQYF; cdr3_nt: TGTGCCAGTAGCGAGCAGGGGAAACAAGAGACCCAGTACTTC
d_call: TRBD1; clone_size: once; j_call: TRBJ1-5; v_call: TRBV6-5; cdr3_aa: CASRSNRGQGSAQHF; cdr3_nt: TGTGCCAGCAGATCGAACCGAGGACAGGGCTCAGCCCAGCATTTT
d_call: NA; clone_size: NA; j_call: TRBJ2-1; v_call: TRBV19; cdr3_aa: CASSIGYQLLDEQFF; cdr3_nt: TGTGCCAGTAGTATCGGGTACCAGCTGCTGGATGAGCAGTTCTTC
d_call: TRBD1; clone_size: NA; j_call: TRBJ1-5; v_call: TRBV30; cdr3_aa: CAWSLGQGDQPQHF; cdr3_nt: TGTGCCTGGAGCCTCGGACAGGGTGATCAGCCCCAGCATTTT
d_call: NA; clone_size: NA; j_call: TRBJ1-1; v_call: TRBV19; cdr3_aa: CASSPGTTGTEAFF; cdr3_nt: TGTGCCAGTAGTCCGGGGACAACAGGCACTGAAGCTTTCTTT
d_call: NA; clone_size: NA; j_call: TRBJ1-1; v_call: TRBV11-2; cdr3_aa: CASRINRVNTEAFF; cdr3_nt: TGTGCCAGCAGAATAAACAGGGTGAACACTGAAGCTTTCTTT
d_call: TRBD1; clone_size: NA; j_call: TRBJ1-2; v_call: TRBV5-1; cdr3_aa: CASSLGTGGSLMTGYTF; cdr3_nt: TGCGCCAGCAGCCTAGGGACAGGGGGTAGCCTCATGACGGGCTACACCTTC